The 5 T cell receptor beta chains below were found in one sample sequenced in a study of CD8+ T cells in alopecia areata. cDNA reverse transcribed from extracted RNA served as the sequencing template. The table came from immunoSEQ multiplex PCR; TCRdb's copy has only in-frame clones and leaves some out. Here the sample spans 13,000 or so clones, 56% being singletons. Lesional scalp punch biopsies and peripheral blood were collected from alopecia areata patients. Sequenced sample: skin. The source of these receptors is a human donor with alopecia areata.

The chain couples TRBV5-5 to TRBJ1-1; D is possibly TRBD1 (6 bases). Trimming removed 3 bases at V and 7 bases at J, with 16 bases between. CDR1 is SGHKS and CDR2 is YYEKEE in the germline V gene (reference sequence). This CDR3 region has 14 residues. The CDR3: CASSWEGRDIEAFF. The CDR3 coding sequence is TGTGCCAGCAGCTGGGAAGGTAGGGACATTGAAGCTTTCTTT. The whole variable domain, remainder taken from reference TRBV5-5 and TRBJ1-1, is DAGVTQSPTHLIKTRGQQVTLRCSPISGHKSVSWYQQVLGQGPQFIFQYYEKEERGRGNFPDRFSARQFPNYSSELNVNALLLGDSALYLCASSWEGRDIEAFFGQGTRLTVV.

The chain uses TRBV6-1 and TRBJ2-2, with D tentatively TRBD1 (5 bases). The CDR3 runs 13 residues. The germline V gene has CDR1 MNHNS and CDR2 SASEGT. Trimming cost V 8 bases and J 5 bases, with 12 bases left between them. DNA of the CDR3: TGTGCCAGCGCCAGGGAAATAACCGGGGAGCTGTTTTTT. Translated, it gives CASAREITGELFF.

The chain links TRBV4-1 to TRBJ1-3, with D possibly being TRBD1 (6 bases). The germline gives CDR1 MGHRA, CDR2 YSYEKL. CDR3 length equals 15 residues. Trimming cost V 2 bases and J 2 bases, with 10 bases left between them. The chain's CDR3 is CASSQTGSPGNTIYF. The DNA for the CDR3 is TGCGCCAGCAGCCAAACAGGGTCGCCTGGAAACACCATATATTTT.

This clone was detected a few times. One end of the junction does not line up with germline, which may come from a read error. The gene calls are TRBV28 and TRBJ2-1, with D maybe TRBD1 (7 bases). The CDR3 contains 16 residues. Germline V lookup: CDR1 MDHEN, CDR2 SYDVKM. The CDR3 DNA sequence: TGTGCCAGCAGTCCCCAGGGGGGTGTTCTCTACAGTGAGCAGTTCTTC. The encoded protein is CASSPQGGVLYSEQFF.

The V gene is TRBV27, the J gene TRBJ2-1, with TRBD2 matching 11 bases. Germline CDR1 reads MNHEY; CDR2 reads SMNVEV (reference sequence). The CDR3 has 11 amino acids. J gave up 15 bases and V 6 bases, and 4 bases lay outside the gene matches. The CDR3 loop reads CASRLAGGMFF. The DNA for the CDR3 is TGTGCCAGCAGATTAGCGGGGGGGATGTTCTTC.